Listed here are 22 T cell receptor beta chains from one sample, sequenced in a study of T cells after yellow fever vaccination. TCRdb re-derived calls from the 5' RACE reads in MiXCR, one entry per CDR3 protein. The top ten clones hold roughly 18% of a sample with more than 350,000 distinct CDR3 sequences, around a tenth of them seen once. The sample was PBMCs, taken on the day of the first yellow fever vaccination. The receptors here all came from a man aged 18 to 29 who received the YFV17D yellow fever vaccine.

The V gene is TRBV28, the J gene TRBJ2-2, with D unresolved. V lost 6 bases and J lost 4, with 15 bases in between. This CDR3 has 15 residues. CDR1 MDHEN and CDR2 SYDVKM come from the germline V gene. The CDR3 coding sequence is TGTGCCAGCAGACACTATTTAGAAGCCACCGGGGAGCTGTTTTTT. Translated, it gives CASRHYLEATGELFF.

This clonotype appeared a few times. The chain is built from TRBV10-3 and TRBJ2-2; TRBD2 aligns across 10 bases. The V segment lost 10 bases and the J segment 7 bases; nucleotides outside the gene matches: 6. Germline V lookup: CDR1 ENHRY, CDR2 SYGVKD. The CDR3 spans 13 residues. The CDR3 DNA is TGTGCCACACTAGCGGGGACGAGCGGGGAGCTGTTTTTT. Protein sequence: CATLAGTSGELFF.

CDR3 amino acids: CASSPSRGPTGELFF. The CDR3 nucleotides are TGTGCCAGCAGTCCCAGCAGGGGGCCCACCGGGGAGCTGTTTTTT. This chain links TRBV12-3 or TRBV12-4 with TRBJ2-2, with TRBD1 identical over 8 bases. This CDR3 has 15 amino acids. Trimming at V came to 5 bases and at J to 4 bases, leaving 6 bases not matched to a gene.

The J gene is TRBJ2-6, the V gene TRBV5-1; possible D gene TRBD2, 6 bases. Deletions cut 4 bases from V and 0 bases from J, with 11 bases between. CDR3 length: 16 amino acids. Looked up from germline, CDR1 is SGHRS and CDR2 is YFSETQ. This CDR3 is CASSPGLFSGANVLTF. In DNA, the CDR3 is TGCGCCAGCAGCCCGGGACTCTTCTCTGGGGCCAACGTCCTGACTTTC.

This clonotype has just a few counts. This chain uses TRBV27 with TRBJ1-5, with D unclear. The CDR3 is 15 residues long. Germline CDR1 reads MNHEY; CDR2 reads SMNVEV (reference sequence). Trimming pared 2 bases from V and 1 base from J, leaving 9 bases between. Here the CDR3 reads CASSLGYGSNQPQHF. In nucleotides, the CDR3 is TGTGCCAGCAGTTTAGGTTATGGGAGCAATCAGCCCCAGCATTTT.

This clonotype was seen a few times. This sequence joins TRBV20-1 and TRBJ1-1; D perhaps matches TRBD1 (5 bases). The CDR3 sequence is 14 residues long. Germline loops: CDR1 DFQATT, CDR2 SNEGSKA (reference sequence). V lost 8 bases to trimming and J lost 5 bases, with 21 bases between them. The DNA of the CDR3 is TGCAGTACCTACTCGGGACTGTGGGCGACTGAAGCTTTCTTT. It translates to CSTYSGLWATEAFF.

The chain has TRBV6-1 and TRBJ2-1; 14 bases fit TRBD2. The CDR3 consists of 16 residues. Germline V gene data show CDR1 as MNHNS and CDR2 as SASEGT. Trimming removed 7 bases from V and 7 bases from J; junction bases left unmatched: 9. The CDR3 bases are TGTGCCAGCACCAAGACTAGCGGGGGGGCCAATAATGAGCAGTTCTTC. Its translation is CASTKTSGGANNEQFF.

This clonotype appeared many times. The chain links TRBV18 to TRBJ1-5; TRBD1 agrees at 10 bases. The CDR3 length is 14 residues. J lost 1 base, V lost 6 bases, and 0 bases had no gene match. Germline CDR1 and CDR2: KGHSH and LQKENI. The CDR3 sequence: CASSGQGSNQPQHF. In DNA, the CDR3 is TGTGCCAGCTCGGGACAGGGGAGCAATCAGCCCCAGCATTTT. Full variable domain (outside the CDR3, taken from reference TRBV18 and TRBJ1-5): NAGVMQNPRHLVRRRGQEARLRCSPMKGHSHVYWYRQLPEEGLKFMVYLQKENIIDESGMPKERFSAEFPKEGPSILRIQQVVRGDSAAYFCASSGQGSNQPQHFGDGTRLSIL.

Only a few counts were recorded for this clonotype. V usage is TRBV10-1 and J usage is TRBJ2-2; TRBD1 matches at 9 bases. The V gene end was trimmed by 4 bases and the J gene end by 3 bases; junction bases not matched to a gene: 6. From germline, CDR1 is WNHNN and CDR2 SYGVQD (reference sequence). The CDR3 has 16 residues. Here the CDR3 reads CASSADRGRDTGELFF. Here the CDR3 DNA reads TGCGCCAGCAGTGCGGACAGGGGTCGGGACACCGGGGAGCTGTTTTTT.

The chain couples TRBV12-3 or TRBV12-4 to TRBJ2-2; D is possibly TRBD1 (6 bases). This CDR3 has 15 amino acids. V shed 8 bases and J shed 4 bases, with 17 bases lying between them. CDR3 in DNA: TGTGCCAGCTTGGGTCACAGGGCTGCCACCGGGGAGCTGTTTTTT. Translating it yields CASLGHRAATGELFF.

This clonotype was counted at least ten times. This chain connects TRBV5-1 to TRBJ2-3; 12 bases match TRBD2. The ends lost 0 bases at V and 2 bases at J; junction bases unmatched: 4. CDR1 and CDR2 (germline): SGHRS, YFSETQ. The length of the CDR3 is 17 residues. DNA for the CDR3: TGCGCCAGCAGCTTGGGACTAGCGGGGGCCCTCACAGATACGCAGTATTTT. This gives the protein CASSLGLAGALTDTQYF.

The chain employs TRBV5-1 and TRBJ2-7, with 9 bases aligning to TRBD1. The CDR3 runs to 15 residues. Germline V gene sequence: CDR1 SGHRS, CDR2 YFSETQ. The J segment lost 5 bases and the V segment lost 4 bases, leaving 10 bases of the junction unmatched. In nucleotides, the CDR3 is TGCGCCAGCAGCACTCCGGGACAGGGTTTCGACGAGCAGTACGTC. This sequence encodes CASSTPGQGFDEQYV.

This clonotype was observed once. The chain uses TRBV4-1 and TRBJ2-7; D is ambiguous. Germline V gives CDR1 MGHRA, CDR2 YSYEKL. This CDR3 is 12 amino acids long. V lost 0 bases and J 5 bases, leaving 5 bases between the germline ends. The CDR3 DNA reads TGCGCCAGCAGCCAAGATCGAGACGAGCAGTACTTC. Amino acids: CASSQDRDEQYF.

This clonotype was seen a few times. V gene TRBV7-2 combines with J gene TRBJ2-5; possible D gene TRBD2, 6 bases. V shed 1 base and J shed 4 bases, with 13 bases lying between them. Per germline, CDR1 SGHTA and CDR2 FQGNSA. CDR3 length: 15 amino acids. The CDR3 DNA reads TGTGCCAGCAGCTTAGTTCGACTAGTCGGAGAGACCCAGTACTTC. This translates into CASSLVRLVGETQYF.

This chain uses TRBV5-5 with TRBJ2-7; D tentatively fits TRBD1 or TRBD2 (6 bases each). The CDR3 has 15 residues. V shed 4 bases and J shed 0 bases, with 14 bases lying between them. CDR1 SGHKS and CDR2 YYEKEE come from the germline V gene (reference sequence). CDR3 DNA sequence: TGTGCCAGCAGCGATACCAGGGGACTCTCCTACGAGCAGTACTTC. This translates into CASSDTRGLSYEQYF.

This clonotype was counted between two and nine times. The V call is TRBV12-3 or TRBV12-4, the J call TRBJ2-1, with TRBD1 identical over 7 bases. V lost 6 bases, J lost 8 bases, and 10 bases stayed unmatched. CDR3 length: 14 residues. This chain's CDR3 is CASSTQGQIHEQFF. DNA of the CDR3: TGTGCCAGCAGCACCCAGGGACAGATCCATGAGCAGTTCTTC.

The sample holds a few counts of this clonotype. The chain recombines TRBV20-1 with TRBJ2-1; no clear D. CDR1 is DFQATT, CDR2 SNEGSKA, per germline (reference sequence). The CDR3 has 16 amino acids. Trimming took 1 base from V and 0 from J, leaving 13 bases between them. The CDR3 DNA sequence: TGCAGTGCTAGAGGACGACGGGCCTTCTCCTACAATGAGCAGTTCTTC. Translating it yields CSARGRRAFSYNEQFF.

The chain links TRBV20-1 to TRBJ2-3; 7 positions agree with TRBD1. CDR1 is DFQATT, CDR2 SNEGSKA, per germline (reference sequence). With 6 bases clipped from V and 1 base from J, the junction kept 4 bases outside the gene matches. There are 13 residues in the CDR3. The CDR3 reads CSARGQGTDTQYF. DNA of the CDR3: TGCAGTGCCCGCGGACAGGGCACAGATACGCAGTATTTT.

The chain combines TRBV27 with TRBJ2-7, with 9 nucleotides matching TRBD1. V was clipped by 6 bases and J by 3 bases; unmatched bases: 12. Germline CDR1 and CDR2: MNHEY and SMNVEV (reference sequence). The CDR3 is 16 residues long. CDR3 nucleotide sequence: TGTGCCAGCAGATCGGCGAGACAGGGGGTAATCTACGAGCAGTACTTC. This encodes CASRSARQGVIYEQYF.

This clonotype was detected only a few times. This sequence joins TRBV5-6 and TRBJ1-2; 7 bases map to TRBD1. This CDR3 has 13 residues. CDR1 and CDR2 from the germline V gene are SGHDT and YYEEEE. The V gene end was trimmed by 1 base and the J gene end by 6 bases; junction bases not matched to a gene: 3. CDR3 residues: CASSLPQGNGYTF. DNA of the CDR3: TGTGCCAGCAGCTTGCCACAGGGGAATGGCTACACCTTC.

In this sample, this clonotype turned up a few times. This chain links TRBV10-1 with TRBJ2-1; 8 bases fit TRBD2. The CDR3 has 15 residues. Germline V CDR1 and CDR2: WNHNN, SYGVQD (reference sequence). V trimming: 8 bases; J trimming: 6 bases; junction bases outside the gene matches: 12. CDR3 nucleotide sequence: TGCGCCAGCTTGGCTCTCGGGGGGGAAGGCAATGAGCAGTTCTTC. Amino acid sequence: CASLALGGEGNEQFF.

J is TRBJ2-7 and V is TRBV9, with a tentative D call TRBD1 (5 bases). The CDR3 spans 16 residues. The V and J ends lost 5 bases and 0 bases respectively, with 18 bases between them. Germline CDR1 SGDLS, CDR2 YYNGEE. CDR3 sequence: CASSAHRSDSSYEQYF. The CDR3 DNA reads as TGTGCCAGCAGTGCACACAGGTCCGATAGCTCCTACGAGCAGTACTTC.